The T cell receptor beta chain described here comes from a study of blood T cells in healthy people across ages. This clonotype was counted at least ten times. The second PCR ran about 6 to 12 cycles with a sample-barcoded 5' primer and J-beta primers. TCRdb reprocessed the 5' RACE reads via MiXCR and lists one record per CDR3 protein. The sample records 600,000 to 800,000 distinct CDR3 sequences, over 40% being singletons. The ends lost 7 bases at V and 10 bases at J; junction bases unmatched: 8. The CDR3 has 12 amino acids. Looked up from germline, CDR1 is MNHNY and CDR2 is SVGAGI (reference sequence).

The sequenced material came from blood. This clonotype was obtained from an elderly woman in good health. The chain employs TRBV6-6 and TRBJ1-2, with 8 bases fitting TRBD1. CDR3 region: CASNPGQASYTF. The DNA of the CDR3 is TGTGCCAGCAATCCGGGACAGGCGTCCTACACCTTC.